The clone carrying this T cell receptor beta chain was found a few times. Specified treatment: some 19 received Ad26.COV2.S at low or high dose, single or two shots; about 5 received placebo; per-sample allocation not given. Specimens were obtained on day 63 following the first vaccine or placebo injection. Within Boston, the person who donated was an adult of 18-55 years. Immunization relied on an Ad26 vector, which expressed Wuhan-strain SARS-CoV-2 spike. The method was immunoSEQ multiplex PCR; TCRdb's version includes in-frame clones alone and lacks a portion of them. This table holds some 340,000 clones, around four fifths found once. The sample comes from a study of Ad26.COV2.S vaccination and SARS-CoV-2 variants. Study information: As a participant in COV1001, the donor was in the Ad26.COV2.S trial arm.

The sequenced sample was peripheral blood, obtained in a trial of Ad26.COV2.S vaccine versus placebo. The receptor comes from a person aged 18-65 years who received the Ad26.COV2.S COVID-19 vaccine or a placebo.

In DNA, the CDR3 is TGTGCCAGCAGCCTGAGAGGCACCAACCGGGGGCGGGTCTATGGCTACACCTTC. Translated: CASSLRGTNRGRVYGYTF. The chain combines TRBV3-1 (or the pseudogene TRBV3-2) with TRBJ1-2; tentative D call: TRBD1 (6 bases). The CDR3 runs 18 residues. Germline V lookup: CDR1 LGHDT, CDR2 YNNKEL (reference sequence). V was cut by 4 bases and J by 4 bases, with 25 bases left in between.